This T cell receptor (beta chain) was retrieved from a study of T cells after yellow fever vaccination. Study-level information: Fractions of low cell number were prepared using SMART-Seq v4 Ultra Low Input. Study-wide points: Contaminants from the bulk population, in the form of abundant clonotypes, could be found in FACS-sorted repertoires. Although the secondary response was weaker, it peaked faster, at day 5 versus 15.

A note on this clonotype: Its antigen is not identified.

Germline CDR1 SGHAT, CDR2 FQDESV (reference sequence). The CDR3 covers 18 residues. V dropped 5 bases and J dropped 0 bases, with 22 bases sitting between them. The TCR cDNA carried a universal primer site and UMIs from 5'RACE template switching. MiXCR, applied by TCRdb to the 5' RACE reads, yields one record per CDR3 protein. The repertoire holds about 74,000 distinct CDR3 sequences, with approximately 7% as singletons. This TCR derives from a man aged 18-30 years who received the YFV17D yellow fever vaccine. This specimen consisted of CD8+ T cells sorted from PBMCs, obtained roughly 5 days after the first yellow fever vaccination. The chain carries TRBV11-1 and TRBJ1-1; D is uncertain. This CDR3 is CASSRTGRPAGLNTEAFF. The CDR3 DNA reads TGTGCCAGCAGCCGGACCGGCCGTCCTGCGGGCTTGAACACTGAAGCTTTCTTT.